This T cell receptor beta chain was obtained from a study of OX40 agonist ivuxolimab in advanced cancers. Study in general: Patients treated during dose escalation were battling hepatocellular carcinoma, melanoma, renal cell or head and neck cancer. The group had a mean age of about 65 years, ranged from about 23 to 85, and was 82.7% male.

The data were produced by immunoSEQ multiplex PCR, yet TCRdb's version contains in-frame clones alone and is incomplete. Of more than 75,000 clones in the sample, under 95% were seen once. Study findings and constraints: Among the lowest peripheral clonal expansion occurred in 0.1-3.0 mg/kg partial responders. It was also the case that some nonresponders had low normalized T-cell clonal expansion.

The table lists this clone with a few counts. Its specificity is not known. Trimming cost V 7 bases and J 5 bases, with 14 bases left between them. Germline CDR1 MNHEY, CDR2 SMNVEV (reference sequence). The CDR3 length is 13 residues. The V and J genes are TRBV27 and TRBJ1-2; tentative D call: TRBD1 (5 bases). This receptor was taken from an adult with an advanced solid tumor such as melanoma, head and neck, liver or kidney cancer. Here the sequenced sample was CD4+ or CD8+ T cells sorted from blood, taken in a trial of the OX40 agonist ivuxolimab. This chain's CDR3 is CASTRGWGYGYTF. CDR3 nucleotides: TGTGCCAGCACCCGCGGTTGGGGGTATGGCTACACCTTC.